This T cell receptor beta chain derives from a study of CD8+ T cells in alopecia areata. Broader study findings: Significant decreases in scalp clonality and expanded CD8+ clones followed tofacitinib treatment. Because of a solitary nonresponder, the connection of baseline CD8+ expansion to response stays uncertain.

This clone was observed a handful of times. Its antigen is still unknown. Treatment described: oral pan-JAK inhibitor, 5-10 mg twice daily. The researchers isolated CD4+ and CD8+ T cells from PBMCs by sorting. Reverse transcription of extracted RNA yielded cDNA, which provided the sequencing template. Clones were sequenced by immunoSEQ multiplex PCR, and TCRdb holds only the in-frame ones, with some missing. The profile shows hundreds of thousands of clones, under 40% of them singletons. The V and J ends lost 6 bases and 0 bases respectively, with 15 bases between them. The CDR3 has 16 residues. Germline V gene data show CDR1 as SQVTM and CDR2 as ANQGSEA.

This sequence originates from a human donor with alopecia areata. The sequencing used CD4+ T cells sorted from blood, collected around week 31, from a patient treated with tofacitinib. The rearrangement joins TRBV29-1 to TRBJ2-6, with D possibly called TRBD1 or TRBD2 (6 bases each). The CDR3: CSVAGQGSSGANVLTF. The CDR3 bases are TGCAGCGTCGCGGGACAAGGATCCTCTGGGGCCAACGTCCTGACTTTC. The whole variable domain, remainder taken from reference TRBV29-1 and TRBJ2-6, is SAVISQKPSRDICQRGTSLTIQCQVDSQVTMMFWYRQQPGQSLTLIATANQGSEATYESGFVIDKFPISRPNLTFSTLTVSNMSPEDSSIYLCSVAGQGSSGANVLTFGAGSRLTVL.